The sequence of this T cell receptor beta chain was determined in a study of early T cells in non-severe SARS-CoV-2 infection. Individually, cDNA molecules had unique molecular identifiers attached to them. A single record per CDR3 protein comes from TCRdb applying MiXCR to the 5' RACE reads. The data contain over 35,000 distinct CDR3 sequences, about 4.5% of them singletons. Germline trimming cut 4 bases from V and 5 bases from J; bases unmatched to any gene: 13. CDR3 size: 17 residues. The germline CDR1 and CDR2 sequences are SEHNR and FQNEAQ (reference sequence). This chain connects TRBV7-9 to TRBJ2-5; 10 bases line up with TRBD2. Sequenced sample: whole blood. This sequence was found in an adult who was a healthcare worker with PCR-confirmed SARS-CoV-2 infection or an uninfected control (not recorded which). CDR3 in amino acids: CASSSPSPTSGVETQYF. The CDR3 nucleotides read TGTGCCAGCAGCTCTCCCTCCCCCACTAGCGGGGTCGAGACCCAGTACTTC.